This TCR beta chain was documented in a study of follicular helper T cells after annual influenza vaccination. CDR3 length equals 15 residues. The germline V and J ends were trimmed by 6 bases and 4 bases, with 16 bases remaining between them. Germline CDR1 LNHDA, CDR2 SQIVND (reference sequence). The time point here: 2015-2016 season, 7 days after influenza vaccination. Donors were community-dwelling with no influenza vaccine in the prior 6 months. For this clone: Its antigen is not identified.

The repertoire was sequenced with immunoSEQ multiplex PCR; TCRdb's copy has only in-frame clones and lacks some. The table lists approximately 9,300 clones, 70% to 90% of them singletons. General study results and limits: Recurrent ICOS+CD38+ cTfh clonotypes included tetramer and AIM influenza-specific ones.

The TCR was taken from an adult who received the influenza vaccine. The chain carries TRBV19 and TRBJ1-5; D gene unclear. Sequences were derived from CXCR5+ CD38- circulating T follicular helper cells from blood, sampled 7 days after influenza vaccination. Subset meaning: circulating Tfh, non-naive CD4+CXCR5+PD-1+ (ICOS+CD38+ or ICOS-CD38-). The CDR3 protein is CASRAVSRRNQPQHF. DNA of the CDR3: TGTGCCAGTAGGGCAGTGAGTCGGCGGAATCAGCCCCAGCATTTT.